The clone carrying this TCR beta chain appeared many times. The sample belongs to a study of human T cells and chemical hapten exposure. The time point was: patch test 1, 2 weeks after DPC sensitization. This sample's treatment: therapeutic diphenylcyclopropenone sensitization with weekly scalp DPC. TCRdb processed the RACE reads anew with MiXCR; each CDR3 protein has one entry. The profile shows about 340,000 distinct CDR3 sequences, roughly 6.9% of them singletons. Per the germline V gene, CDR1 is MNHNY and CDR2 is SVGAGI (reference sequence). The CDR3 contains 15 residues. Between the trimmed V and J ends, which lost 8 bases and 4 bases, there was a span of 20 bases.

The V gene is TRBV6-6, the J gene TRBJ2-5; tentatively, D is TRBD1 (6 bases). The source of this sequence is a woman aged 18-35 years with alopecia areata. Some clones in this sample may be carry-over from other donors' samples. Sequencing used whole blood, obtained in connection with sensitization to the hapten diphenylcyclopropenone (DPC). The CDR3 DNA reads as TGTGCCAGCGGCTCCACACAAACAGGGTCAGAGACCCAGTACTTC. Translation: CASGSTQTGSETQYF.